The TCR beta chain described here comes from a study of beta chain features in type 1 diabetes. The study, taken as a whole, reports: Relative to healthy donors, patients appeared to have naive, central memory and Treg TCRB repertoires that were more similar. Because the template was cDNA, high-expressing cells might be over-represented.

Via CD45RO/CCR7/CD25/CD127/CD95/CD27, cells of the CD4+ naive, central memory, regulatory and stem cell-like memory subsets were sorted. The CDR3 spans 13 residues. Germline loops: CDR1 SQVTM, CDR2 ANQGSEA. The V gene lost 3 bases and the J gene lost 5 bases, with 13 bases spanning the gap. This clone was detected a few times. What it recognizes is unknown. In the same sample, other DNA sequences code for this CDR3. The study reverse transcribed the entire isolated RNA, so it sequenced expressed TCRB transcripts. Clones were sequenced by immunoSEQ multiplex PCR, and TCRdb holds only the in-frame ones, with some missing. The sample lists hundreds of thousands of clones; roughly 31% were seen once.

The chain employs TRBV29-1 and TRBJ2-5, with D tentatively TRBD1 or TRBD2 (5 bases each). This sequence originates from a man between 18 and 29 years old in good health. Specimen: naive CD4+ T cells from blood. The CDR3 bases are TGCAGCGTTGAGCAGGGCCGAGGGGAGACCCAGTACTTC. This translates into CSVEQGRGETQYF.